What follows are 8 T cell receptor beta chains derived from one specimen sequenced in a study of T cells in Graves' hyperthyroidism and ophthalmopathy (dated by TCRdb to the late 2010s). Preparation of the library involved multiplex PCR. The data were produced on an Illumina HiSeq 2000. The TCR beta CDR3 regions were amplified from RNA transcripts. The first round of RT-PCR for the TCR CDR3 was performed with the HTBI primer set and the Qiagen OneStep RT-PCR kit. TCRdb took the public reads, trimmed them with fastp at Q25, ran MiXCR for clone calling and kept in-frame beta chains. Entries that share a CDR3 protein sequence are merged under the most common genes and DNA. The sample has some 690,000 distinct CDR3 sequences on record, 17% of them singletons. 15% to 17% of the sample rests with the top ten. The sample comprised blood. All receptors come from a man aged 50 to 59 with Graves' hyperthyroidism.

This clonotype has ten or more counts. J is TRBJ2-2 and V is TRBV28, with D possibly matching TRBD1 (6 bases). The germline V gene has CDR1 MDHEN and CDR2 SYDVKM. V lost 6 bases and J lost 2, with 16 bases in between. The CDR3 covers 16 residues. The CDR3 DNA is TGTGCCAGCAGAAGTCCCGGACAGACAAACACCGGGGAGCTGTTTTTT. As protein: CASRSPGQTNTGELFF.

The genes are TRBV29-1 and TRBJ1-3; perhaps TRBD1 as D (6 bases). Trimming pared 2 bases from V and 0 bases from J, leaving 11 bases between. Germline assignment: CDR1 SQVTM and CDR2 ANQGSEA. There are 15 residues in the CDR3. CDR3 sequence reads: CSVESGQNSGNTIYF. CDR3 bases: TGCAGCGTTGAATCCGGACAGAACTCTGGAAACACCATATATTTT.

This clonotype was counted at least ten times. This rearrangement joins TRBV6-5 to TRBJ2-5, with TRBD2 matching over 9 bases. This CDR3 comprises 17 residues. Germline assignment: CDR1 MNHEY and CDR2 SVGAGI. V was pared by 2 bases and J by 6 bases, with 13 bases of the junction left unmatched. In DNA, the CDR3 is TGTGCCAGCAGTTACGTCCTAGTGGCGGGAGGGCCTCAGACCCAGTACTTC. It is translated as CASSYVLVAGGPQTQYF.

For this clonotype: This may be a read error: a much more frequent sequence differs by one nucleotide. This rearrangement joins TRBV24-1 to TRBJ2-7, with 9 bases aligning to TRBD1. CDR1 is KGHDR and CDR2 is SFDVKD in the germline V gene. The CDR3 has 17 residues. CDR3: CATSDSRPGTGYYEQHF. DNA for the CDR3: TGTGCCACCAGTGATTCGCGACCCGGGACAGGGTACTACGAGCAGCACTTC.

This clonotype occurred many times. The V and J genes are TRBV5-1 and TRBJ1-1; maybe TRBD1 (5 bases). Looked up from germline, CDR1 is SGHRS and CDR2 is YFSETQ. V shed 3 bases and J shed 5 bases, with 17 bases lying between them. This CDR3 spans 15 amino acids. This CDR3 is CASSSGRVRGTEAFF. In nucleotides, the CDR3 is TGCGCCAGCAGCTCGGGACGGGTACGAGGAACTGAAGCTTTCTTT.

This clonotype came up many times. This chain connects TRBV11-2 to TRBJ2-5; 9 nucleotides line up with TRBD1. Per the germline V gene, CDR1 is SGHAT and CDR2 is FQNNGV. The CDR3 has 16 residues. The V segment lost 5 bases and the J segment 2 bases; nucleotides outside the gene matches: 9. Here the CDR3 DNA reads TGTGCCAGCAGCCCATTAGACAGGGGGAGTCAAGAGACCCAGTACTTC. Amino acid sequence: CASSPLDRGSQETQYF.

In the case of this clonotype: A read error may be the cause here, since a much bigger clone is one base away. The chain uses TRBV5-1 and TRBJ1-4; D is possibly TRBD1 (5 bases). CDR3 length equals 14 residues. Germline V gene sequence: CDR1 SGHRS, CDR2 YFSETQ. The CDR3 region is CTSSLGGAQEKLFF. The CDR3 DNA is TGCACCAGCAGCTTGGGAGGGGCGCAGGAAAAACTGTTTTTT.

Ten or more counts support this clonotype. The chain uses TRBV10-3 and TRBJ2-7; 9 nucleotides agree with TRBD2. The CDR3 has 13 residues. V lost 3 bases and J lost 6; bases outside the gene matches: 3. Germline lookup yields CDR1 ENHRY and CDR2 SYGVKD. CDR3 sequence reads: CAISDPSGIEQYF. DNA for the CDR3: TGTGCCATCAGTGACCCTAGCGGGATCGAGCAGTACTTC.